This TCR beta chain derives from a study of blood T cells in healthy people across ages (dated by TCRdb to between 2015 and 2017). As for the study more broadly: In model experiments, template switching captured about one uniquely barcoded TCR beta cDNA molecule for every two T cells. Using deep sequencing normalized with unique cDNA molecular identifiers, the study measured how TCR beta repertoire diversity changes with age. Four age groups were formed from the donors: young (average about 15 years), middle-aged (approximately 40), aged (about 62) and long-lived (roughly 81). To avoid experimental bias, donors of different ages were spread randomly across the sequencing lanes. Two additional independent replicas of 1 million unique cDNA reads from the same blood draw were analyzed for two donors (one aged 18 to 30 and one aged 80 or older). Results and caveats for the whole study, not just this receptor: The percentage of naive T cells measured by flow cytometry correlated strongly with observed TCR beta diversity. The long-lived group showed more naive CD4+ T cells, fewer expanded clones and increased TCR diversity than the aged group, suggesting age selection. Because donor CMV infection status was unknown, age-related changes in expanded clonotypes were potentially confounded. Because profiling used bulk unsorted PBMCs, naive and antigen-experienced compartments could not be compared conclusively. Observed TCR beta diversity per million T cells fell roughly linearly with age, and a significant reduction was already apparent by age roughly 41. Estimates of total diversity from one million sequenced T cells were regarded as lower bounds and underestimates.

As regards this clonotype: Its antigen is not yet known. No per-base quality is available; no much larger clone lies one base away.

V is reduced by 3 bases and J by 0 bases, leaving a spacing of 5 bases between them. CDR1 and CDR2 are read off the germline V gene (reference sequence) as DFQATT and SNEGSKA. From the cysteine up to the phenylalanine, the CDR3 has a length of 13 residues. Only the CDR3 part of the read is kept: 39 bases, read in frame from the first base. The receptor library was made with 5' RACE. Sequencing instrument: Illumina HiSeq 2500. The second PCR ran for roughly 6 to 11 cycles and used a J-beta primer mix along with a sample-barcoded 5' primer. A template-switch 5' adaptor carrying 12 random nucleotides introduced a unique molecular identifier onto each TCR beta cDNA molecule. Each sample yielded at least 2.5 million CDR3-containing paired-end reads. First-strand cDNA was synthesized from all RNA with the Mint cDNA synthesis kit, primed by a TRBC-specific oligonucleotide. All cDNA was treated with uracil-DNA glycosylase and then went through a first 18-cycle PCR with the universal primers M1SS and BC2_uni_R. The paper's data handling went like this. For normalization, 1 million high-quality reads, each with a distinct molecular identifier, were randomly selected from each sample. Reads sharing molecular identifiers were discarded rather than binned into consensus sequences. MiTCR, run with a Q25 quality threshold and the strictest error-elimination algorithm, handled CDR3 identification, clonotype clustering and error correction. A nonparametric unseen species model using Euler transformation provided a lower-bound estimate of total TCR beta diversity. The public reads were reanalyzed by TCRdb: fastp trimming at Q25, MiXCR alignment, in-frame beta chains only. For every CDR3 protein sequence, its rows merge into one entry that carries the most common genes and DNA. The V and J calls shown here were made by TCRdb, not taken from the authors' results. In all, the sample holds about 1 million distinct CDR3 sequences, and more than 35% of those were seen once. The ten largest clones take up over 15% of the sample.

The approximately 40 donors, aged roughly 6 to 90 years, were systemically healthy Caucasian individuals from Russia. Approximately 10 milliliters of peripheral blood were collected from each donor into EDTA-treated Vacutainer tubes. Ficoll-Paque density-gradient centrifugation was used to isolate PBMCs, with at least 6.5 million obtained per sample. Trizol reagent was used to extract total RNA from the PBMCs, yielding at least 5.5 micrograms per sample. The percentages of naive CD45RAhigh/CD27high T cells were determined by flow cytometry on a PBMC aliquot from every donor. Source material: blood. The sequence links TRBV20-1 to TRBJ1-4; no D gene can be assigned with confidence. The source is a woman between 55 and 75 years old in good health. The CDR3 region: CSASSATNEKLFF. DNA sequence: TGCAGTGCTAGCTCCGCAACTAATGAAAAACTGTTTTTT.